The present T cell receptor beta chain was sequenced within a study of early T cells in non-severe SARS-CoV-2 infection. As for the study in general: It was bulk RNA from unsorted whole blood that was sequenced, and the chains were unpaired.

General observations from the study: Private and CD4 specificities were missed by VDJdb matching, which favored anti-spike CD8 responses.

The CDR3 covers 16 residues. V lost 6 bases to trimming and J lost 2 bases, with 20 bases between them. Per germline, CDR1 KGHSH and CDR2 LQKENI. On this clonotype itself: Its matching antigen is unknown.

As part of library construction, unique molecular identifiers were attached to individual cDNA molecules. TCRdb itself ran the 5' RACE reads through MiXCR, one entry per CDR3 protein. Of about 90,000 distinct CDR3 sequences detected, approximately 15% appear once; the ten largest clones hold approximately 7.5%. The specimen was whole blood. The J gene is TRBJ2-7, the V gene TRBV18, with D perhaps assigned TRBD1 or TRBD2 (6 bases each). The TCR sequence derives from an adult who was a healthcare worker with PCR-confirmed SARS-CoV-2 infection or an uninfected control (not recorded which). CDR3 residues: CASSYENREVTYEQYF. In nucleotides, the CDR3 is TGTGCCAGCTCGTATGAGAACAGGGAGGTGACCTACGAGCAGTACTTC.